This T cell receptor (beta chain) was captured by sequencing in a study of blood T cell repertoires in COVID-19. Study details: Collection of acute and convalescent COVID-19 samples took place in the United States, Italy and Spain. PBMCs, B-cell-depleted T cells, or T cells provided the cDNA or gDNA that made up the material.

CDR1 and CDR2 from the germline V gene are LNHDA and SQIVND (reference sequence). There are 16 residues in the CDR3. The ends were cut back, 1 base at V and 5 bases at J, with 17 bases in the middle. Methods used by the authors: Amplifying reference gene primers gave estimates of nucleated cell counts. Method: immunoSEQ multiplex PCR; TCRdb's copy keeps in-frame clones and lacks some. V, J and clone size derive from that table, while D and trimming were established from the DNA sequence. The sample records about 320,000 clones, 85% being singletons. The V gene is TRBV19, the J gene TRBJ1-2; possible D gene TRBD1, 6 bases. This clonotype was obtained from a human donor in a cohort sampled during active COVID-19. The material sequenced was peripheral blood. The CDR3 protein is CASSIVAGQFRYGYTF. Here the CDR3 DNA reads TGTGCCAGTAGTATAGTTGCCGGACAGTTCAGATATGGCTACACCTTC. Supplemented by reference TRBV19 and TRBJ1-2, the full variable domain reads DGGITQSPKYLFRKEGQNVTLSCEQNLNHDAMYWYRQDPGQGLRLIYYSQIVNDFQKGDIAEGYSVSREKKESFPLTVTSAQKNPTAFYLCASSIVAGQFRYGYTFGSGTRLTVV.